The clone carrying this T cell receptor (beta chain) was counted between two and nine times. No antigen is known for it. The CDR3 consists of 15 residues. Trimming cost V 0 bases and J 1 base; bases outside gene matches: 1. Germline CDR1 is MNHEY and CDR2 is SVGEGT. The sample is drawn from a study of CD8 T cells in ankylosing spondylitis. General observations from the study: Several highly homologous variants made up a TCR beta motif that seemed to typify ankylosing spondylitis blood.

Generation of TCR beta libraries employed quantitative 5'-RACE incorporating molecular barcodes. TCRdb re-analysed the 5' RACE reads in MiXCR, keeping a single row per CDR3 protein. The sample lists more than 150,000 distinct CDR3 sequences; about an eighth were seen once. This TCR came from a female donor with ankylosing spondylitis or in good health (not recorded which). The sample taken for sequencing was blood, either unsorted or a sorted T cell fraction (not recorded which). The chain uses TRBV6-2 or TRBV6-3 and TRBJ2-7; TRBD1 matches 9 bases. The CDR3 DNA reads TGTGCCAGCAGTTACTCGGGACAGGGTTCCTACGAGCAGTACTTC. This translates into CASSYSGQGSYEQYF.